The next 13 T cell receptor beta chains were all read from a single sample in a study of T-cell reconstitution after alpha-beta-depleted transplantation in children. Unique molecular identifiers were incorporated when the TCRbeta library was constructed. TCRdb reprocessed the PCR reads with MiXCR, giving one entry per CDR3 protein. This table has roughly 570,000 distinct CDR3 sequences, approximately 30% appearing once. The specimen comprised PBMCs, sampled before TCRalphabeta/CD19-depleted stem cell transplant. These receptors originate from a boy under three years old with Wiskott-Aldrich syndrome, due to receive a stem cell transplant.

This chain links TRBV5-1 with TRBJ1-5; 7 nucleotides agree with TRBD1. Germline V gene sequence: CDR1 SGHRS, CDR2 YFSETQ. Trimming removed 5 bases from V and 2 bases from J; junction bases left unmatched: 7. The CDR3 is 15 residues long. CDR3 coding DNA: TGCGCCAGCAGACCGACAGGGTATGGCAATCAGCCCCAGCATTTT. As protein: CASRPTGYGNQPQHF.

The chain combines TRBV4-1 with TRBJ2-3; perhaps TRBD1 as D (6 bases). In germline, CDR1 is MGHRA, CDR2 YSYEKL. The CDR3 contains 17 residues. V was trimmed by 3 bases and J by 2 bases, leaving 18 bases between them. CDR3 coding DNA: TGCGCCAGCAGCCATCACAGGGTGTTGGATTTCACAGATACGCAGTATTTT. This gives the protein CASSHHRVLDFTDTQYF.

The chain couples TRBV20-1 to TRBJ1-1; D perhaps matches TRBD1 (5 bases). This CDR3 has 12 amino acids. Trimming cost V 6 bases and J 5 bases, with 13 bases left between them. Germline-derived CDR1 and CDR2 are DFQATT and SNEGSKA (reference sequence). The CDR3 nucleotides are TGCAGTGCGGGGGATTCTGGAACTGAAGCTTTCTTT. Translated, it gives CSAGDSGTEAFF.

This clonotype was seen a few times. V gene TRBV15 combines with J gene TRBJ1-1; possibly TRBD1 for D (5 bases). Germline-derived CDR1 and CDR2 are LNHNV and YYDKDF (reference sequence). The CDR3 contains 15 residues. Trimming left V 3 bases short and J 1 base short, with 12 bases between. The DNA for the CDR3 is TGTGCCACCAGCAGGTATCCCGACAGGAACACTGAAGCTTTCTTT. It translates to CATSRYPDRNTEAFF.

This clonotype showed up just a few times. Here the CDR3 DNA reads TGTGCCACAGCCGGGACAGGCGGGATAGATACGCAGTATTTT. Translating it yields CATAGTGGIDTQYF. This rearrangement joins TRBV24-1 to TRBJ2-3; TRBD1 matches 8 bases. Germline V gene data show CDR1 as KGHDR and CDR2 as SFDVKD. This CDR3 has 14 residues. V lost 10 bases to trimming and J lost 5 bases; unmatched junction nucleotides: 10.

CDR3 coding DNA: TGTGCCAGCAGCTTCGGAGGAGGGGGTGAAGATACGCAGTATTTT. It is translated as CASSFGGGGEDTQYF. This chain uses TRBV7-8 with TRBJ2-3, with D perhaps TRBD1 or TRBD2 (6 bases each). Germline assignment: CDR1 SGHVS and CDR2 FQNEAQ. V shed 3 bases and J shed 5 bases, with 15 bases lying between them. CDR3 length: 15 residues.

This CDR3 is CASSSSGRNNEQFF. In nucleotides, the CDR3 is TGTGCCAGCAGCTCCAGCGGGAGAAACAATGAGCAGTTCTTC. This chain links TRBV5-6 with TRBJ2-1; 8 bases fit TRBD2. The CDR3 length is 14 residues. The V and J ends lost 3 bases and 5 bases, in that order; junction bases with no gene match: 4. Germline CDR1 reads SGHDT; CDR2 reads YYEEEE.

CDR3 loop: CASSVYGQIYNEQFF. CDR3 in DNA: TGTGCCAGCAGCGTATACGGCCAAATCTACAATGAGCAGTTCTTC. The chain joins TRBV9 to TRBJ2-1; no firm D call. CDR3 length: 15 residues. Between the trimmed V and J ends, which lost 1 base and 3 bases, there was a span of 11 bases. Germline assignment: CDR1 SGDLS and CDR2 YYNGEE.

This chain connects TRBV7-8 to TRBJ2-1, with a tentative D call TRBD1 (6 bases). V lost 4 bases and J lost 3, with 16 bases in between. This CDR3 is built from 16 residues. Per the germline V gene, CDR1 is SGHVS and CDR2 is FQNEAQ. This CDR3 is CASSSGQLLLYNEQFF. CDR3 bases: TGTGCCAGCAGCTCCGGACAGTTACTACTCTACAATGAGCAGTTCTTC.

This rearrangement joins TRBV9 to TRBJ2-1; weak D call: TRBD2 (6 bases). Trimming took 0 bases from V and 7 from J, leaving 14 bases between them. This CDR3 has 15 amino acids. The germline gives CDR1 SGDLS, CDR2 YYNGEE. CDR3: CASSVGAGSWNEQFF. The DNA of the CDR3 is TGTGCCAGCAGCGTAGGTGCGGGAAGTTGGAATGAGCAGTTCTTC.

Only a few counts were recorded for this clonotype. J is TRBJ1-1 and V is TRBV6-5; D gene uncertain. The CDR3 spans 13 residues. Germline loops: CDR1 MNHEY, CDR2 SVGAGI. Trimming pared 0 bases from V and 3 bases from J, leaving 5 bases between. The CDR3 loop is CASSYSKDTEAFF. CDR3 nucleotide sequence: TGTGCCAGCAGTTACTCGAAAGACACTGAAGCTTTCTTT.

The chain combines TRBV12-3 or TRBV12-4 with TRBJ2-7; 9 bases align to TRBD2. V lost 0 bases to trimming and J lost 4 bases; unmatched junction nucleotides: 7. The CDR3 loop spans 16 amino acids. CDR3 nucleotide sequence: TGTGCCAGCAGTTTAGCCCCCACAGCGGGAGGTTACGAGCAGTACTTC. This gives the protein CASSLAPTAGGYEQYF.

There are a few counts of this clonotype. CDR3 nucleotide sequence: TGTGCCAGTCGCCCTAGCGGGAGTTTTCCCGAGCAGTACTTC. This gives the protein CASRPSGSFPEQYF. The V call is TRBV12-3 or TRBV12-4, the J call TRBJ2-7, with TRBD2 matching over 10 bases. This CDR3 region has 14 residues. Germline trimming cut 9 bases from V and 6 bases from J; bases unmatched to any gene: 11.